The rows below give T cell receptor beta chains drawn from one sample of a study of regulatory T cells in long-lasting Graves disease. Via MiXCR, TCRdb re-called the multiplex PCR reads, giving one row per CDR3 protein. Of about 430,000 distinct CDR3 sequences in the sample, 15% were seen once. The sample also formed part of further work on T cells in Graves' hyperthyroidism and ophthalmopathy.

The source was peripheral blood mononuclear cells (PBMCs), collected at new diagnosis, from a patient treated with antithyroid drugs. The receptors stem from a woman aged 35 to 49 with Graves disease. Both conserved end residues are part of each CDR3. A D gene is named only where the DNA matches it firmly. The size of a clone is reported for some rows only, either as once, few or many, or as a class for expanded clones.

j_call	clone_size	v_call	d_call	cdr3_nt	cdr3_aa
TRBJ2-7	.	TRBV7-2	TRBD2	TGTGCCAGCAGCCCGGACGGGGGGGCTTTCTACGAGCAGTACTTC	CASSPDGGAFYEQYF
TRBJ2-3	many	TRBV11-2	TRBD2	TGTGCCAGCAGCTTAGATCAAAGGACTAGCGGGCTCCTGGGTGGGCAGTATTTT	CASSLDQRTSGLLGGQYF
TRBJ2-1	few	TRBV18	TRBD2	TGTGCCAGCTCACCACCCGGGACTAGCGGGAGTGCTTACAATGAGCAGTTCTTC	CASSPPGTSGSAYNEQFF
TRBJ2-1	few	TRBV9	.	TGTGCCAGCAGCGAGACAGCGAGCTCCTACAATGAGCAGTTCTTC	CASSETASSYNEQFF
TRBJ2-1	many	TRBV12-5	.	TGTGCTAGTGCACCCCCCCGGGGTGGGTACAATGAGCAGTTCTTC	CASAPPRGGYNEQFF
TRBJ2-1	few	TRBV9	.	TGTGCCAGCAGCGTTTTGGGACCCGGCAATGAGCAGTTCTTC	CASSVLGPGNEQFF
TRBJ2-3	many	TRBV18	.	TGTGCCAGCTCACCACCGTTGGAGGGGTCTACGCAGTATTTT	CASSPPLEGSTQYF
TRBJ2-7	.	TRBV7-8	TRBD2	TGTGCCAGCAGCTTAGCGAGGAGCGGGAGATTGACCGAGCAGTACTTC	CASSLARSGRLTEQYF
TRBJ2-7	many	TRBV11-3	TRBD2	TGTGCCAGCAGCTTTTTTCGGCTAGCGGGAGACGAGCAGTACTTC	CASSFFRLAGDEQYF
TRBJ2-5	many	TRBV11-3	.	TGTGCCAGCAGCCTCCGGACCGAAAGGACCCAGTACTTC	CASSLRTERTQYF
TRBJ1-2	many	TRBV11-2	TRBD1	TGTGCCAGCAGCACTACAGGGGTCTATGGCTACACCTTC	CASSTTGVYGYTF
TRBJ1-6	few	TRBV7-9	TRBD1	TGTGCCAGCACCGGCGGGACAGCCGATTCACCCCTCCACTTT	CASTGGTADSPLHF
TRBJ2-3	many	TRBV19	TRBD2	TGTGCCAGTAGTATTGCTGTAAGGACTAGCGGGAGTACAGATACGCAGTATTTT	CASSIAVRTSGSTDTQYF
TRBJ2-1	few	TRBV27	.	TGTGCCAGCACCCTGGGTGGGGGAGCGACTTCTTTCAATGAGCAGTTCTTC	CASTLGGGATSFNEQFF
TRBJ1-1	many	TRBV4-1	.	TGCGCCAGCAGCCAAGTCGAACTGAGGACAGTGGTCGCTGAAGCTTTCTTT	CASSQVELRTVVAEAFF
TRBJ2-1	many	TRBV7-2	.	TGTGCCAGCAGCTTAGTGGAGGGGGCTCCGTCCTACAATGAGCAGTTCTTC	CASSLVEGAPSYNEQFF
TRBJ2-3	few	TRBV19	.	TGTGCCAGTAGTAATGGGGGCCGAGACACAGATACGCAGTATTTT	CASSNGGRDTDTQYF
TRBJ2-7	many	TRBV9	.	TGTGCCAGCAGCGTAGGGGCAGGCCCCTACGAGCAGTACTTC	CASSVGAGPYEQYF
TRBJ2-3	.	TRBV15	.	TGTGCCACCAGCAGCCCGACCGTAGATACGCAGTATTTT	CATSSPTVDTQYF
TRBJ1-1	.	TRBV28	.	TGTGCCAGCAGTCAACTGACGCCAGCTGAAGCTTTCTTT	CASSQLTPAEAFF
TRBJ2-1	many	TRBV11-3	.	TGTGCCAGCAGCTCCGAACAGGGATCCTCCTACAATGAGCAGTTCTTC	CASSSEQGSSYNEQFF
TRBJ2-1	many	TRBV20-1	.	TGCAGTGCTAGTAGGCACAATGAGCAGTTCTTC	CSASRHNEQFF
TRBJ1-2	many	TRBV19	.	TGTGCCAGTAGTATCGAACGAAACTATGGCTACACCTTC	CASSIERNYGYTF
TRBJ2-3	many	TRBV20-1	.	TGCAGTTCCCATTCGGAGCGCACAGATACGCAGTATTTT	CSSHSERTDTQYF
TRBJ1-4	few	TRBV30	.	TGTGCCTGGAGTGTCCGGTCGGCTGAAAAACTGTTTTTT	CAWSVRSAEKLFF
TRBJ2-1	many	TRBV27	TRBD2	TGTGCCAGCGTCCCGCGGGAGGGCTCCTACAATGAGCAGTTCTTC	CASVPREGSYNEQFF
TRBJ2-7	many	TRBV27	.	TGTGCCAGCAGTTTATGGGCGGGAACGGTATACGAGCAGTACTTC	CASSLWAGTVYEQYF
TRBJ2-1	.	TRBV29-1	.	TGCAGCGTTGATGATTACAATGAGCAGTTCTTC	CSVDDYNEQFF